These 14 T cell receptor beta chains originate from one sample sequenced in a study of CD8+ T cells in alopecia areata. Extraction of RNA preceded its reverse transcription into cDNA, which served as the sequencing template. Produced via immunoSEQ multiplex PCR; TCRdb's table is partial and in-frame only. This sample yields 200,000 to 250,000 clones, of which more than 55% are seen a single time; over 1% belongs to the top ten. As for treatment: oral pan-JAK inhibitor, 5-10 mg twice daily. The source was CD4+ T cells sorted from blood, collected around week 44, from a patient treated with tofacitinib. The receptors come from a human donor with alopecia areata.

This clone was observed a few times. The V call is TRBV29-1, the J call TRBJ1-2; D gene unclear. Germline V CDR1 and CDR2: SQVTM, ANQGSEA. The CDR3 is 12 residues long. V was pared by 6 bases and J by 5 bases, with 13 bases between. The CDR3 here is CSVENTLYGYTF. CDR3 DNA sequence: TGCAGCGTGGAAAATACATTGTATGGCTACACCTTC.

This clone has just one count. The V gene is TRBV30, the J gene TRBJ2-3, with 12 bases fitting TRBD2. The germline CDR1 and CDR2 sequences are GTSNPN and SVGIG (reference sequence). The CDR3 extends over 15 amino acids. J lost 4 bases, V lost 0 bases, and 2 bases had no gene match. The CDR3 sequence is CAWSVGTSGSDTQYF. The CDR3 coding sequence is TGTGCCTGGAGTGTAGGGACTAGCGGGTCAGATACGCAGTATTTT.

This clone was detected a few times. The V call is TRBV29-1, the J call TRBJ2-7, with 8 bases lining up with TRBD1. CDR1 and CDR2 (germline): SQVTM, ANQGSEA. V shed 4 bases, J shed 5 bases, and the junction held 16 bases outside the gene matches. The CDR3 extends over 16 amino acids. CDR3 sequence: CSVGSAGGAGLNEQYF. In DNA, the CDR3 is TGCAGCGTTGGGTCCGCAGGGGGCGCGGGGCTTAACGAGCAGTACTTC.

The CDR3 DNA follows: TGTGCCAGCAGCTATGGACAGGGAGTCAGTGAGCAGTTCTTC. It translates to CASSYGQGVSEQFF. The chain links TRBV5-6 to TRBJ2-1, with 8 bases identical to TRBD1. Unmatched junction bases numbered 8, after V lost 3 bases and J lost 9 bases. The CDR3 extends over 14 amino acids. The V gene's germline CDR1 is SGHDT and CDR2 YYEEEE.

This chain connects TRBV5-1 to TRBJ1-2; 7 bases match TRBD1. Germline V gene lookup returns CDR1 SGHRS and CDR2 YFSETQ. The CDR3 covers 13 residues. Germline trimming cut 4 bases from V and 3 bases from J; bases unmatched to any gene: 3. CDR3 sequence: CASSVRGDYGYTF. For the CDR3, the DNA is TGCGCCAGCAGCGTCAGGGGGGACTATGGCTACACCTTC.

V gene TRBV19 combines with J gene TRBJ1-2; the D gene is possibly TRBD1 (5 bases). CDR3 length equals 14 residues. Trimming shortened V by 7 bases and J by 2 bases, and 14 bases separated the two germline ends. Germline CDR1 is LNHDA and CDR2 is SQIVND (reference sequence). The CDR3 sequence is CASTMGGANYGYTF. The DNA of the CDR3 is TGTGCCAGTACCATGGGAGGGGCAAACTATGGCTACACCTTC. The whole variable domain, remainder taken from reference TRBV19 and TRBJ1-2, is DGGITQSPKYLFRKEGQNVTLSCEQNLNHDAMYWYRQDPGQGLRLIYYSQIVNDFQKGDIAEGYSVSREKKESFPLTVTSAQKNPTAFYLCASTMGGANYGYTFGSGTRLTVV.

This clone has just one count. V and J are TRBV5-1 and TRBJ1-1; 11 bases match TRBD1. The CDR3 has 15 amino acids. Germline CDR1 and CDR2: SGHRS and YFSETQ. V was clipped by 4 bases and J by 4 bases; unmatched bases: 6. The CDR3: CASSREGTGGTEAFF. CDR3 nucleotide sequence: TGCGCCAGCAGCCGGGAGGGGACAGGGGGCACTGAAGCTTTCTTT.

CDR3 in amino acids: CASGISGSTDTQYF. In DNA form, the CDR3 reads TGTGCCAGCGGTATCTCAGGTAGCACAGATACGCAGTATTTT. The genes are TRBV27 and TRBJ2-3; D not resolved. Germline CDR1 is MNHEY and CDR2 is SMNVEV (reference sequence). CDR3 length: 14 residues. Between the trimmed V and J ends, which lost 8 bases and 0 bases, there was a span of 12 bases.

The count of this clone is one. The J gene is TRBJ1-5, the V gene TRBV4-3; possible D gene TRBD1, 5 bases. Germline V gene data show CDR1 as LGHNA and CDR2 as YSLEER. The CDR3 has 16 residues. Trimming pared 4 bases from V and 4 bases from J, leaving 17 bases between. The CDR3 sequence: CASSPNRDVKNQPQHF. The CDR3 DNA follows: TGCGCCAGCAGCCCCAATAGGGACGTGAAGAATCAGCCCCAGCATTTT.

At least ten counts were recorded for this clone. This chain uses TRBV27 with TRBJ1-5; maybe TRBD1 (5 bases). This CDR3 has 15 residues. With 3 bases removed from V and 4 bases from J, the gap between germline ends came to 13 bases. Per germline, CDR1 MNHEY and CDR2 SMNVEV (reference sequence). Here the CDR3 reads CASSFAGTPNQPQHF. In nucleotides, the CDR3 is TGTGCCAGCAGTTTCGCCGGGACTCCGAATCAGCCCCAGCATTTT.

The chain is built from TRBV2 and TRBJ2-5; D is perhaps TRBD2 (6 bases). The CDR3 is made up of 13 amino acids. V was clipped by 10 bases and J by 6 bases, with 18 bases between them. Germline V gene data show CDR1 as SNHLY and CDR2 as FYNNEI. DNA of the CDR3: TGTGCCACCTCCAAGGACTACGAGCAGACCCAGTACTTC. It is translated as CATSKDYEQTQYF.

The rearrangement joins TRBV29-1 to TRBJ1-2; D is uncertain. Trimming took off 7 bases at V and 9 bases at J, with 24 bases between the two ends. The CDR3 contains 14 residues. Germline CDR1 SQVTM, CDR2 ANQGSEA. CDR3 DNA sequence: TGCAGCGCGACAACCTCAGGTGATCGCTTGAGCTACACCTTC. This translates into CSATTSGDRLSYTF.

This clone was detected ten times or more. The J gene is TRBJ2-1, the V gene TRBV2, with D possibly being TRBD1 or TRBD2 (5 bases each). V was trimmed by 8 bases and J by 10 bases, leaving 18 bases between them. In germline, CDR1 is SNHLY, CDR2 FYNNEI. The CDR3 contains 13 residues. CDR3 in DNA: TGTGCCAGCTCTGTAGGGGAACGCGGGGAGCAGTTCTTC. Amino acid sequence: CASSVGERGEQFF.

This clone was found a few times. This chain connects TRBV20-1 to TRBJ2-3, with D possibly matching TRBD1 (5 bases). Germline loops: CDR1 DFQATT, CDR2 SNEGSKA (reference sequence). V lost 6 bases, J lost 4 bases, and 8 bases lay in between. This CDR3 is 11 amino acids long. CDR3 nucleotide sequence: TGCAGTGCGTCGACAGCAGATACGCAGTATTTT. Encoded protein: CSASTADTQYF.